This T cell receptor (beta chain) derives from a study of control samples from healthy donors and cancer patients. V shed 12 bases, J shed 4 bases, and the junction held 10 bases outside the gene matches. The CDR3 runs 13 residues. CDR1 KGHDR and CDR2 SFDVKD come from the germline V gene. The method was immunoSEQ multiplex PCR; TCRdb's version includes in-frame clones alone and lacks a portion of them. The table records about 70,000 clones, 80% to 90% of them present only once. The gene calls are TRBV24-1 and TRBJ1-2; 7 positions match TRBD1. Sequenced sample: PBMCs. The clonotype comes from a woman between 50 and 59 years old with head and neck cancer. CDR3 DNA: TGTGCCGCCTCCTCCGGGACAGCCTATGGCTACACCTTC. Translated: CAASSGTAYGYTF.